This T cell receptor (beta chain) was captured in a study of blood T cell repertoires in COVID-19. Data came from immunoSEQ multiplex PCR; TCRdb stores just in-frame clones and leaves some out. In the table there are about 230,000 clones, 80% to 90% of which are singletons. The CDR3 totals 17 residues. Germline CDR1 and CDR2: LNHNV and YYDKDF (reference sequence). V was cut by 0 bases and J by 7 bases, with 18 bases left in between. V and J are TRBV15 and TRBJ1-4; the D gene is possibly TRBD1 (6 bases). This TCR came from a man younger than 35 who had recovered from COVID-19. Sequencing was carried out using PBMCs or T cells enriched from blood (not recorded which). CDR3 sequence reads: CATSRDFPQGLSEKLFF. The CDR3 nucleotides read TGTGCCACCAGCAGAGATTTCCCACAGGGTTTAAGTGAAAAACTGTTTTTT.